This T cell receptor beta chain appears in the sequencing data of a study of T cell clones after liver transplantation. As for the study in general: Post-transplant blood was tracked for graft-donor-reactive T cell clones identified in a pre-transplant mixed lymphocyte reaction.

Study-level points and caveats: Donor-reactive sequences fell more than third party-reactive ones, suggesting partial deletion. The donor-reactive repertoire was only partly measurable in two subjects, lacking donor cells.

A few counts support this clone. Its antigen is not known. Sequencing used immunoSEQ multiplex PCR; TCRdb keeps in-frame clones, though not all of them. The sample contains about 4,800 clones, more than 40% of which appear only once. Germline assignment: CDR1 SGHTA and CDR2 FQGNSA. CDR3 length equals 16 residues. V shed 7 bases and J 1 base; nucleotides not matched to a gene: 10. Alloreactive TCRbeta sequences came from sequencing proliferating CFSE-low cells in the MLR. Pre-transplant recipient cells responded to graft donor PBMCs, splenocytes, lymph-node cells, or third-party PBMCs. The receptor's source is a human patient who received a liver transplant. The graft donor may be the source of some T cells. This chain joins TRBV7-2 and TRBJ2-3, with 8 positions matching TRBD2. The sample consisted of CD4+ T cells from cultured PBMCs. The CDR3 coding sequence is TGTGCCAGCAACCAGCTAGCGGGCCACCGCACAGATACGCAGTATTTT. Translating it yields CASNQLAGHRTDTQYF.